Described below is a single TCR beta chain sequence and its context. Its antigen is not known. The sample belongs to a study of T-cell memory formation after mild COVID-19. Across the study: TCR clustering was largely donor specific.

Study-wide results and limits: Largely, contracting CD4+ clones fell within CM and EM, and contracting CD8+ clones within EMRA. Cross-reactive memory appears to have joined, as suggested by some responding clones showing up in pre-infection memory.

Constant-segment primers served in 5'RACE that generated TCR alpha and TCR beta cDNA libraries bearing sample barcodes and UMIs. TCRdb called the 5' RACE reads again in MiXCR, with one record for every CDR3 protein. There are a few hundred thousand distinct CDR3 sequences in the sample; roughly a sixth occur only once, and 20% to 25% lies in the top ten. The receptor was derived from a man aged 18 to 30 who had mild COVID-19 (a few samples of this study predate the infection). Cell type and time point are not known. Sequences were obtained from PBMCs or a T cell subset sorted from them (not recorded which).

This CDR3 is CASSPRRDRVRDEQYF. CDR3 DNA sequence: TGCGCCAGCAGCCCCCGCCGGGACAGGGTGCGCGACGAGCAGTACTTC. The chain is built from TRBV4-1 and TRBJ2-7, with 9 bases that match TRBD1. The junction had 12 bases not matched to a gene; V was cut back by 4 bases and J by 5 bases. Per the germline V gene, CDR1 is MGHRA and CDR2 is YSYEKL. The CDR3 consists of 16 residues.